Sequencing of this T cell receptor beta chain was carried out in a study of T cells after yellow fever vaccination. Overall study findings and caveats: Contaminating bulk clonotypes could be abundant in FACS-sorted repertoires. Booster samples showed a return of most primary-vaccination clones (about 97% CD4, about 88% CD8). It was the secondary response that reached its peak faster, day 5 versus 15, but it was weaker.

The CDR3 runs 13 residues. V dropped 1 base and J dropped 3 bases, with 7 bases sitting between them. The germline CDR1 and CDR2 sequences are SGHRS and YFSETQ. Synthesis of TCR cDNA relied on 5'RACE template switching, which attached a universal primer site and UMIs. One entry per CDR3 protein results from TCRdb running MiXCR on the 5' RACE reads. In the table there are 400,000 or so distinct CDR3 sequences, around 19% of which are singletons. This clonotype appeared a few times. Its antigen is unknown. The source material was PBMCs, sampled before the yellow fever booster vaccination. The origin of this receptor is a man aged 18 to 35 who received the YFV17D yellow fever vaccine. The chain uses TRBV5-1 and TRBJ1-1; D is undetermined. The CDR3 coding sequence is TGCGCCAGCAGCTTGACAGAGGACACTGAAGCTTTCTTT. The encoded protein is CASSLTEDTEAFF.